The 24 T cell receptor beta chains below were found in one sample sequenced in a study of molecular identifiers for immune sequencing clone quantification. TCRdb called the PCR reads again in MiXCR, with one record for every CDR3 protein. Among approximately 630,000 distinct CDR3 sequences listed, 25% were seen once. Sequencing was carried out using naive CD8+ T cells from blood, with Jurkat cell RNA spiked in. As to subset: FACS-sorted CD8+CD4-CCR7+CD45RA+ naive T cells. The receptor set was obtained from a human donor in good health. Some libraries in this study had Jurkat cell RNA spiked in.

This clonotype has a handful of counts. The chain combines TRBV28 with TRBJ1-2; D perhaps matches TRBD1 (6 bases). Germline assignment: CDR1 MDHEN and CDR2 SYDVKM. This CDR3 comprises 17 residues. Trimming cost V 3 bases and J 8 bases, with 25 bases left between them. CDR3 loop: CASSFWSEVGGAYGYTF. The CDR3 coding sequence is TGTGCCAGCAGTTTTTGGTCAGAAGTAGGGGGGGCATACGGCTACACCTTC.

This clonotype appeared a few times. The CDR3 sequence: CASSQTGTGGTEAFF. The CDR3 DNA follows: TGTGCCAGCAGCCAGACCGGGACAGGGGGCACTGAAGCTTTCTTT. The rearrangement joins TRBV16 to TRBJ1-1; 11 bases agree with TRBD1. CDR1 KGHSY and CDR2 FQNENV come from the germline V gene. V lost 3 bases, J lost 4 bases, and 4 bases stayed unmatched. This CDR3 region has 15 residues. Full variable domain (rest looked up from reference TRBV16 and TRBJ1-1): GEEVAQTPKHLVRGEGQKAKLYCAPIKGHSYVFWYQQVLKNEFKFLISFQNENVFDETGMPKERFSAKCLPNSPCSLEIQATKLEDSAVYFCASSQTGTGGTEAFFGQGTRLTVV.

In the case of this clonotype: A much larger clone sits a single nucleotide away, making a read error possible. The rearrangement uses TRBV2 and TRBJ2-3; 9 nucleotides agree with TRBD2. Germline CDR1 SNHLY, CDR2 FYNNEI. The CDR3 runs 15 residues. CDR3 in amino acids: CASRKTSGLTDTQCF. The DNA for the CDR3 is TGTGCCAGCAGAAAGACTAGCGGCCTCACAGATACGCAGTGTTTT.

This clonotype was seen a handful of times. This chain uses TRBV14 with TRBJ1-5, with no clear D. Germline V gene lookup returns CDR1 SGHDN and CDR2 FVKESK. V lost 8 bases to trimming and J lost 6 bases, with 14 bases between them. The CDR3 is 13 residues long. The CDR3 DNA follows: TGTGCCAGCGGCGGCGCCGGCGGTCAGCCCCAGCATTTT. As protein: CASGGAGGQPQHF.

This clonotype occurred many times. The genes are TRBV7-9 and TRBJ2-7, with TRBD1 identical over 7 bases. The J segment lost 1 base and the V segment lost 3 bases, leaving 6 bases of the junction unmatched. The CDR3 loop spans 15 amino acids. The V gene's germline CDR1 is SEHNR and CDR2 FQNEAQ (reference sequence). CDR3 sequence (DNA): TGTGCCAGCAGCTTCGGACCGGGACAGTCCTACGAGCAGTACTTC. Translated: CASSFGPGQSYEQYF.

Of note for this clonotype: The junction shows a germline mismatch at one end, possibly a read error. The chain is built from TRBV20-1 and TRBJ2-3, with D possibly matching TRBD1 (5 bases). CDR1 and CDR2 from the germline V gene are DFQATT and SNEGSKA (reference sequence). CDR3 length equals 17 residues. The CDR3 protein is CSARDPGRQGDTATQYF. CDR3 in DNA: TGCAGTGCTAGAGATCCCGGTCGGCAGGGCGACACAGCTACGCAGTATTTT.

This clonotype came up many times. The chain employs TRBV6-6 and TRBJ2-1; tentatively, D is TRBD2 (7 bases). The CDR3 covers 11 residues. Germline V lookup: CDR1 MNHNY, CDR2 SVGAGI (reference sequence). Deletions cut 6 bases from V and 8 bases from J, with 8 bases between. The CDR3: CASRGGHEQFF. The CDR3 region has the DNA TGTGCCAGCAGGGGGGGGCATGAGCAGTTCTTC.

The chain recombines TRBV15 with TRBJ2-1; no clear D. V gave up 11 bases and J gave up 12 bases, with 26 bases separating them. The germline gives CDR1 LNHNV, CDR2 YYDKDF (reference sequence). CDR3 length: 14 residues. The CDR3 spells CAPRTGPPRPAQFF. The CDR3 DNA follows: TGTGCCCCCCGCACCGGGCCTCCACGCCCTGCGCAGTTCTTC.

This clonotype was seen ten or more times. This chain joins TRBV19 and TRBJ2-3, with D perhaps TRBD1 (5 bases). The V end lost 4 bases, the J end lost 2 bases, and 7 bases lay between the germline ends. This CDR3 comprises 13 residues. Germline V lookup: CDR1 LNHDA, CDR2 SQIVND (reference sequence). CDR3 sequence (DNA): TGTGCCAGTAGTACCGGACACACAGATACGCAGTATTTT. Translating it yields CASSTGHTDTQYF.

Remarks on this clonotype: At one end the junction does not follow the germline gene, possibly because of a read error. The CDR3: CASSLSYGFSNEQYF. CDR3 DNA sequence: TGTGCCAGCAGCTTAAGTTATGGGTTCTCCAACGAGCAGTACTTC. This chain links TRBV7-6 with TRBJ2-7; D ambiguous. The CDR3 sequence is 15 residues long. CDR1 is SGHVS, CDR2 FNYEAQ, per germline.

This rearrangement joins TRBV19 to TRBJ2-3; 11 bases match TRBD2. Looked up from germline, CDR1 is LNHDA and CDR2 is SQIVND (reference sequence). V lost 6 bases, J lost 1 base, and 3 bases stayed unmatched. This CDR3 has 15 residues. The CDR3 DNA is TGTGCCAGTAGGATACTAGCGGGGGGCACAGATACGCAGTATTTT. This encodes CASRILAGGTDTQYF.

The V and J genes are TRBV6-2 or TRBV6-3 and TRBJ1-2; D remains ambiguous. V lost 6 bases to trimming and J lost 4 bases, with 12 bases between them. This CDR3 region has 13 residues. Per germline, CDR1 MNHEY and CDR2 SVGEGT. CDR3 sequence reads: CASSLAAPYGYTF. DNA for the CDR3: TGTGCCAGCAGCCTAGCCGCCCCCTATGGCTACACCTTC.

This clonotype was seen a handful of times. In DNA, the CDR3 is TGTGCCAGCAGCCATCCGATTAACAAGAACACTGAAGCTTTCTTT. Its protein product is CASSHPINKNTEAFF. This chain links TRBV5-6 with TRBJ1-1; D call uncertain. Trimming stripped 4 bases from V and 1 base from J, with 14 bases between. Germline values: CDR1 SGHDT, CDR2 YYEEEE. The CDR3 runs 15 residues.

This clonotype was counted ten times or more. The gene calls are TRBV12-3 or TRBV12-4 and TRBJ1-6, with D unclear. The V end was cut by 6 bases, the J end by 0 bases, with 9 bases between. The CDR3 loop spans 15 amino acids. The CDR3 sequence: CASRKESSYNSPLHF. CDR3 nucleotides: TGTGCCAGCAGAAAGGAGTCCTCCTATAATTCACCCCTCCACTTT.

For this clonotype: This may arise from a read error, as a much more abundant clone is one base away. J is TRBJ1-1 and V is TRBV5-6, with D possibly being TRBD1 (5 bases). This CDR3 is built from 13 residues. Germline lookup yields CDR1 SGHDT and CDR2 YYEEEE. Trimming removed 4 bases at V and 4 bases at J, with 11 bases between. CDR3 nucleotides: TGTGCCAGCAGCCTGGGGGAGGGCACTGAAGCTTTCTTT. It specifies CASSLGEGTEAFF. Complete variable domain (other parts from reference TRBV5-6 and TRBJ1-1): DAGVTQSPTHLIKTRGQQVTLRCSPKSGHDTVSWYQQALGQGPQFIFQYYEEEERQRGNFPDRFSGHQFPNYSSELNVNALLLGDSALYLCASSLGEGTEAFFGQGTRLTVV.

This rearrangement joins TRBV5-6 to TRBJ2-7, with TRBD1 as a possible D gene (6 bases). Germline V gene data show CDR1 as SGHDT and CDR2 as YYEEEE. V was cut by 0 bases and J by 5 bases, with 15 bases left in between. The CDR3 extends over 15 amino acids. CDR3 sequence: CASSLGDQGPHEQYF. The CDR3 coding sequence is TGTGCCAGCAGCTTGGGGGACCAGGGGCCGCACGAGCAGTACTTC.

Concerning this clonotype: This may stem from a read error, because a much larger clone lies one nucleotide away. The J gene is TRBJ2-2, the V gene TRBV28, with D possibly matching TRBD2 (6 bases). The CDR3 runs 13 residues. CDR1 and CDR2 (germline): MDHEN, SYDVKM. CDR3: CASSLYSGGEPFF. CDR3 DNA: TGTGCCAGCAGTTTGTACAGCGGCGGGGAGCCGTTTTTT.

There are many counts of this clonotype. The chain uses TRBV20-1 and TRBJ1-1; no firm D call. The CDR3 is made up of 13 amino acids. V lost 6 bases, J lost 7 bases, and 18 bases lay in between. The germline CDR1 and CDR2 sequences are DFQATT and SNEGSKA (reference sequence). The CDR3 region has the DNA TGCAGTGCCGAAACCGTGAAAGAAAATGAAGCTTTCTTT. Its translation is CSAETVKENEAFF.

This clonotype was seen a few times. This rearrangement joins TRBV7-9 to TRBJ1-1; D is undetermined. Germline V gives CDR1 SEHNR, CDR2 FQNEAQ (reference sequence). Trimming left V 5 bases short and J 4 bases short, with 14 bases between. The CDR3 consists of 14 residues. The CDR3 is CASSTGSLGTEAFF. CDR3 in DNA: TGTGCCAGCAGCACGGGATCCCTGGGCACTGAAGCTTTCTTT.

This clonotype was seen a few times. V usage is TRBV12-3 or TRBV12-4 and J usage is TRBJ2-5; unclear D gene. V dropped 5 bases and J dropped 6 bases, with 13 bases sitting between them. This CDR3 has 13 residues. CDR3 nucleotide sequence: TGTGCCAGCAGTCCCCGTGCAGCGAAGACCCAGTACTTC. Its translation is CASSPRAAKTQYF.

A remark on this clonotype: This clone may be a read error of a much larger clone one base away. The chain uses TRBV6-2 or TRBV6-3 and TRBJ2-7; the D is unclear. This CDR3 is built from 13 residues. Germline-derived CDR1 and CDR2 are MNHEY and SVGEGT. CDR3 DNA: TGTGCCAGCGGTTACGCCAGTCAGGACGAGCAGTACTTC. Amino acids: CASGYASQDEQYF.

A few counts support this clonotype. The chain combines TRBV4-3 with TRBJ1-4; D gene uncertain. The CDR3 has 18 amino acids. Trimming shortened V by 1 base and J by 0 bases, and 15 bases separated the two germline ends. Germline V gene data show CDR1 as LGHNA and CDR2 as YSLEER. CDR3 region: CASSQARWFVATNEKLFF. The CDR3 region has the DNA TGCGCCAGCAGCCAAGCCCGCTGGTTCGTTGCAACTAATGAAAAACTGTTTTTT.

This clonotype showed up just a few times. The J gene is TRBJ2-5, the V gene TRBV11-2; a weak D match, TRBD2 (5 bases). CDR3 length: 15 residues. Trimming pared 2 bases from V and 7 bases from J, leaving 17 bases between. The germline V gene encodes CDR1 SGHAT and CDR2 FQNNGV. The CDR3 loop reads CASSLRVVSAGTQYF. DNA for the CDR3: TGTGCCAGCAGCTTAAGGGTCGTTTCGGCGGGGACCCAGTACTTC.

This clonotype was detected a few times. The chain combines TRBV7-9 with TRBJ2-6; maybe TRBD2 (5 bases). The V gene's germline CDR1 is SEHNR and CDR2 FQNEAQ (reference sequence). Trimming removed 4 bases from V and 1 base from J, with 17 bases in between. The CDR3 contains 18 residues. CDR3 sequence reads: CASSSRGCGPSGANVLTF. The DNA for the CDR3 is TGTGCCAGCAGCTCCAGAGGGTGTGGCCCTTCTGGGGCCAACGTCCTGACTTTC.